This TCR beta chain was recorded in a study of cytomegalovirus exposure and HLA in healthy donors. Trimming left V 6 bases short and J 6 bases short, with 14 bases between. Germline assignment: CDR1 SGHNT and CDR2 YENEEA. The CDR3 contains 14 residues. This clone came up a few times. Its antigen is as yet unknown. Study findings and constraints: Association of a missense DCLRE1C variant with TCR beta V- and J-gene trimming was reported in a later analysis. The study assumed roughly uniform donor sequencing depth for presence/absence analyses.

PCR primers comprised 60 Vbeta and 13 Jbeta primers. Using immunoSEQ multiplex PCR, the repertoire was profiled, and TCRdb retains in-frame clones only, with some absent. The sample carries 150,000 to 200,000 clones, around nine tenths recorded once. Sequenced sample: PBMCs. The rearrangement uses TRBV11-3 and TRBJ2-2; weak D call: TRBD1 (6 bases). This sequence originates from a woman under 30 in good health and CMV-seronegative. CDR3 DNA: TGTGCCAGCAGAGACAGGCGGGTTTCCGGGGAGCTGTTTTTT. Encoded protein: CASRDRRVSGELFF.